Shown below are 4 T cell receptor beta chains from a single sample sequenced in a study of post-analysis software for immune sequencing data. Antigen specificity for these receptors is unknown. Overall study results and limits: With TRBV5-6, TRBV5-1 and TRBV20-1 included, about five TRBV segments were more frequent in patients than in controls.

Each TCR beta cDNA library carried unique molecular identifiers. TCRdb passed the PCR reads through MiXCR, listing each CDR3 protein once. The table records about 820,000 distinct CDR3 sequences, roughly 50% of them present only once. The source material was blood. The receptors shown here come from a girl under 18 with multiple sclerosis.

The chain employs TRBV6-1 and TRBJ2-1; 8 bases line up with TRBD2. The germline V gene has CDR1 MNHNS and CDR2 SASEGT. This CDR3 has 16 residues. V trimming: 2 bases; J trimming: 3 bases; junction bases outside the gene matches: 6. The CDR3 nucleotides read TGTGCCAGCAGTGAAAGGCTAGCGGGCCTCTACAATGAGCAGTTCTTC. Amino acid sequence: CASSERLAGLYNEQFF.

The sample holds a few counts of this clonotype. This rearrangement joins TRBV20-1 to TRBJ2-7, with D perhaps given as TRBD1 or TRBD2 (5 bases each). V lost 5 bases, J lost 4 bases, and 21 bases lay in between. The germline CDR1 and CDR2 sequences are DFQATT and SNEGSKA (reference sequence). The CDR3 length is 15 residues. The CDR3 loop reads CSALSRDGGLYEQYF. CDR3 bases: TGCAGTGCTCTCTCCAGGGACGGAGGATTATACGAGCAGTACTTC.

About this clonotype itself: A much larger clone sits a single nucleotide away, making a read error possible. The chain recombines TRBV2 with TRBJ1-5, with a tentative D call TRBD1 (5 bases). CDR1 is SNHLY, CDR2 FYNNEI, per germline. CDR3 length equals 13 residues. The CDR3 nucleotides read TGTGCCGGCAGGGATAGAAGGGGTCAGCCCCAGCATTTT. This sequence encodes CAGRDRRGQPQHF.

In its sample, this clonotype was seen once. The chain combines TRBV6-1 with TRBJ2-3; D uncertain. The CDR3 runs 12 residues. The V end lost 4 bases, the J end lost 9 bases, and 11 bases lay between the germline ends. CDR1 and CDR2 (germline): MNHNS, SASEGT. CDR3 nucleotide sequence: TGTGCCAGCAGTGTTGAAAAGAGGACGCAGTATTTT. This sequence encodes CASSVEKRTQYF.